This TCR beta chain came from a study of shared clonotypes between healthy human individuals. At the level of the study: Three CD4 naive, three CD4 memory, two CD8 naive and one CD8 memory plate were used per donor.

Genomic DNA belonging to each subset was distributed in equal measure over several immunoSEQ plates. Data came from immunoSEQ multiplex PCR; TCRdb stores just in-frame clones and leaves some out. Here the sample spans 1.5 million to 2.5 million clones, about 95% being singletons. J gave up 5 bases and V 0 bases, and 11 bases lay outside the gene matches. The CDR3 has 19 residues. CDR1 and CDR2 (germline): KGHSH, LQKENI. CD45RO-negative CD8 cells positively selected for CCR7 made up the naive population, which excluded terminally differentiated effector memory CD45RA+ cells. Only Caucasian adults living in Nashville, Tennessee served as donors.

This receptor was taken from a man in his late teens or twenties in good health. Specimen: naive CD8+ T cells sorted from blood. The chain is built from TRBV18 and TRBJ2-5; 14 bases fit TRBD2. CDR3 in DNA: TGTGCCAGCTCACCACCCACGGGACTAGCGGGGGACCTACTTGAGACCCAGTACTTC. It codes for CASSPPTGLAGDLLETQYF.